A selection of T cell receptor beta chains follows, all from one sample in a study of healthy donors' naive CD4 and CD8 T cells. Each CDR3 protein is one row after TCRdb ran MiXCR on the reads. The table shows 200,000 or so distinct CDR3 sequences, with about 70% occurring only once. Source material: naive CD4+ and CD8+ T cells sorted from blood, pooled from several donors. Receptor source: a pool of human donors in good health; the sample pools cells from several healthy donors. CDR3s include the opening cysteine and the closing phenylalanine or tryptophan. The D gene is left open where the match is weak. Clone size is shown for a subset of rows, as once, few, many or a class of expanded clone.

.	.	TRBV25-1	TRBJ2-3	TGTGCCAGCAGTGAATCCCCCCCAGATACGCAGTATTTT	CASSESPPDTQYF
once	.	TRBV6-2/TRBV6-3	TRBJ2-7	TGTGCCAGCAGTTACCTGGTAGGCGGATCCTACGAGCAGTACTTC	CASSYLVGGSYEQYF
.	TRBD1	TRBV29-1	TRBJ2-2	TGCAGCGTATTGGGGGGACAGGCTCCACTCGGGGAGCTGTTTTTT	CSVLGGQAPLGELFF
.	.	TRBV19	TRBJ1-4	TGTGCCAGTAGTCCCCGGCCTAATGAAAAACTGTTTTTT	CASSPRPNEKLFF
.	TRBD1	TRBV11-1	TRBJ2-2	TGTGCCAGCAGCTCGACAGGGGCATCCGGGGAGCTGTTTTTT	CASSSTGASGELFF
once	.	TRBV5-4	TRBJ2-3	TGTGCCAGCAGCCCCGAACACGGGGGCACAGATACGCAGTATTTT	CASSPEHGGTDTQYF
.	TRBD2	TRBV6-6	TRBJ2-1	TGTGCCAGCAGAGTCAGGCTAGCGGGAGGGCCGCAACACAATGAGCAGTTCTTC	CASRVRLAGGPQHNEQFF
.	TRBD1	TRBV29-1	TRBJ2-7	TGCAGCGTTGAACAGGGGGTTGCCACCGACGAGCAGTACTTC	CSVEQGVATDEQYF
few	.	TRBV29-1	TRBJ2-5	TGCAGCGTTGACGTAGGCAGTGAAGAGACCCAGTACTTC	CSVDVGSEETQYF
.	TRBD2	TRBV29-1	TRBJ2-7	TGCAGCGTCCTGGGACTAGCGGGAGGGCCCTACGAGCAGTACTTC	CSVLGLAGGPYEQYF
.	.	TRBV11-1	TRBJ2-7	TGTGCCAGCAGCTTAGCGCCGCAGGGTTTTGACGAGCAGTACTTC	CASSLAPQGFDEQYF
.	TRBD1	TRBV29-1	TRBJ2-5	TGCAGCGTTGAACGGGTAGGGGGCGGTGAGACCCAGTACTTC	CSVERVGGGETQYF
.	TRBD1	TRBV6-5	TRBJ1-2	TGTGCCAGCAGTCGCTGGGGCAGGGGGAACTATGGCTACACCTTC	CASSRWGRGNYGYTF
few	TRBD2	TRBV5-5	TRBJ2-1	TGTGCCAGCAGCCCCTCCGCGGGAGGACCCTACAATGAGCAGTTCTTC	CASSPSAGGPYNEQFF
.	TRBD2	TRBV4-1	TRBJ2-2	TGCGCCAGCAGCCAAAGTCTAGCGGGAGCCACCGGGGAGCTGTTTTTT	CASSQSLAGATGELFF
.	.	TRBV6-1	TRBJ1-1	TGTGCCAGCAGTGAAGAATCCTACACTGAAGCTTTCTTT	CASSEESYTEAFF
medium-sized	.	TRBV19	TRBJ2-1	TGTGCCAGTAGTATGAGGGAGTACAATGAGCAGTTCTTC	CASSMREYNEQFF
.	.	TRBV19	TRBJ1-1	TGTGCCAGTACGATGACAGGCCTCGGGAACACTGAAGCTTTCTTT	CASTMTGLGNTEAFF
few	.	TRBV19	TRBJ2-1	TGTGCCAGTAGTCACAGGGTAAACTTCCAAAACAATGAGCAGTTCTTC	CASSHRVNFQNNEQFF
.	TRBD2	TRBV29-1	TRBJ2-7	TGCAGCGCACTTAGCGGGACCTTCTCCTACGAGCAGTACTTC	CSALSGTFSYEQYF
.	.	TRBV6-5	TRBJ2-5	TGTGCCAGCACTTCCGTGACGGAGACCCAGTACTTC	CASTSVTETQYF
once	.	TRBV20-1	TRBJ2-2	TGCAGTGCTAGTAGACTAGTAGGGGGCGGGGAGCTGTTTTTT	CSASRLVGGGELFF
.	TRBD2	TRBV29-1	TRBJ2-4	TGCAGCGTTGCCGGGAGGGTAGCCAAAAACATTCAGTACTTC	CSVAGRVAKNIQYF
.	.	TRBV7-7	TRBJ2-7	TGTGCTAGCAGTACCGGGTCAGGACCCTACGAGCAGTACTTC	CASSTGSGPYEQYF